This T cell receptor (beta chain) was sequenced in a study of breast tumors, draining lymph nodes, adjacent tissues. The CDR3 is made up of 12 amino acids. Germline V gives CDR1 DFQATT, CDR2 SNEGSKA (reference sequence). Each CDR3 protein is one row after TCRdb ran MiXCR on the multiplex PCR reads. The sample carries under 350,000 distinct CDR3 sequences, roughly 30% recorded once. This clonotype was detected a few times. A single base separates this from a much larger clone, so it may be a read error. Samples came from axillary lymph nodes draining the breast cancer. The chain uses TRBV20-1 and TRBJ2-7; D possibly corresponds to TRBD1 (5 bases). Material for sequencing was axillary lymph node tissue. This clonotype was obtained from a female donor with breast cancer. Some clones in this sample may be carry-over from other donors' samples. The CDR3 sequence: CSASPREVEPYF. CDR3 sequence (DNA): TGCAGTGCTAGCCCCAGGGAAGTCGAGCCGTACTTC.